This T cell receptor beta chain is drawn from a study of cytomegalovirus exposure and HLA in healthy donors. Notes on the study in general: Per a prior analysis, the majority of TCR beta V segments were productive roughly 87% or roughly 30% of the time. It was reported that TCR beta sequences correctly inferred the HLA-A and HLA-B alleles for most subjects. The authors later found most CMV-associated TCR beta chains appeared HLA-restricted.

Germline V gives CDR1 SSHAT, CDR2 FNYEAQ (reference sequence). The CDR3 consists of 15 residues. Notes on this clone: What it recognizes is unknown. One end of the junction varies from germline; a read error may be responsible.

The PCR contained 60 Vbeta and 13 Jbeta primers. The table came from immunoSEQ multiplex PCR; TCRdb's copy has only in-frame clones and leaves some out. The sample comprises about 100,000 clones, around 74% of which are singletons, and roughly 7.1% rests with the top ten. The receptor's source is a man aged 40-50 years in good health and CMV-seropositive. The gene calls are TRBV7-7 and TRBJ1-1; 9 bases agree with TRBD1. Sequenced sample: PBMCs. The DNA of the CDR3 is TGTGCTAGCAGCCCACTGACAGGGGGTAACACTGAAGCTTTCTTT. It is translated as CASSPLTGGNTEAFF.